A selection of T cell receptor beta chains follows, all from one sample in a study of PD-1 blockade in classical Hodgkin lymphoma. Some clones are missing from TCRdb's copy, which holds only in-frame ones; the method was immunoSEQ multiplex PCR. This table holds about 50,000 clones, 90% found once. This specimen was peripheral blood mononuclear cells (PBMCs), taken before the fourth cycle of nivolumab. The receptors were gathered from a human donor with classical Hodgkin lymphoma. Both conserved end residues are part of each CDR3. A D gene is named only where the DNA matches it firmly. Not all rows give a size; the values are once, few, many and, for expanded clones, a class.

D gene	V gene	clone size	J gene	CDR3 protein	CDR3 DNA
TRBD1	TRBV29-1	NA	TRBJ1-4	CSGTGDTEKLFF	TGCAGCGGAACAGGGGATACTGAAAAACTGTTTTTT
NA	TRBV19	once	TRBJ1-3	CASSTGPPHSGNTIYF	TGTGCCAGTAGTACGGGACCGCCGCACTCTGGAAACACCATATATTTT
NA	TRBV6-4	few	TRBJ2-5	CASSERAGVAETQYF	TGTGCCAGCAGTGAAAGGGCAGGGGTGGCGGAGACCCAGTACTTC
NA	TRBV6-4	NA	TRBJ2-7	CASSHSRSSYEQYF	TGTGCCAGCAGCCACAGTCGGAGCTCCTACGAGCAGTACTTC
TRBD1	TRBV19	NA	TRBJ1-4	CASSITGTEEKLFF	TGTGCCAGTAGTATAACCGGGACAGAAGAAAAACTGTTTTTT
TRBD2	TRBV4-1	NA	TRBJ2-7	CASSQRGTSGSYEQYF	TGCGCCAGCAGCCAGAGGGGGACTAGCGGGAGTTACGAGCAGTACTTC
NA	TRBV19	NA	TRBJ1-3	CASSVQALSGNTIYF	TGTGCCAGTAGCGTACAAGCACTATCTGGAAACACCATATATTTT
TRBD2	TRBV5-5	NA	TRBJ2-7	CASSLESGRAFEQYF	TGTGCCAGCAGCTTGGAAAGCGGGAGGGCCTTCGAGCAGTACTTC
NA	TRBV6-1	NA	TRBJ2-4	CASSEENIQYF	TGTGCCAGCAGTGAAGAAAACATTCAGTACTTC
NA	TRBV9	NA	TRBJ2-3	CAGSVNLVGLGHEDTQYF	TGTGCCGGCAGCGTAAATCTGGTAGGATTAGGGCATGAAGATACGCAGTATTTT
NA	TRBV5-1	NA	TRBJ2-3	CASSPMDTDTQYF	TGCGCCAGTTCCCCGATGGACACAGATACGCAGTATTTT
NA	TRBV6-5	NA	TRBJ1-1	CASRVAGEPTEAFF	TGTGCCAGCAGGGTAGCAGGGGAACCAACTGAAGCTTTCTTT
TRBD2	TRBV12-5	NA	TRBJ2-3	CASGPGTSGRATDTQYF	TGTGCTAGTGGTCCCGGGACTAGCGGGAGGGCCACAGATACGCAGTATTTT
NA	TRBV12-5	NA	TRBJ2-7	CASALGLIGSYEQYF	TGTGCTAGTGCTTTGGGGCTAATAGGGTCCTACGAGCAGTACTTC
NA	TRBV19	NA	TRBJ1-5	CAGGTGGLQPQHF	TGTGCTGGGGGGACCGGGGGTTTACAGCCCCAGCATTTT
NA	TRBV7-9	NA	TRBJ2-7	CASSYAGTWRAHEQYF	TGTGCCAGCAGCTACGCCGGGACTTGGCGCGCCCACGAGCAGTACTTC
NA	TRBV7-2	NA	TRBJ1-4	CASSLGGHEKLFF	TGTGCCAGCAGCTTAGGAGGCCATGAAAAACTGTTTTTT
TRBD1	TRBV19	NA	TRBJ2-7	CASRRTGTQNEQYF	TGTGCCAGTAGACGGACAGGGACTCAGAACGAGCAGTACTTC
NA	TRBV7-2	NA	TRBJ1-3	CASSSGGSGNTIYF	TGTGCCAGCAGCTCCGGGGGGTCTGGAAACACCATATATTTT
TRBD1	TRBV5-1	NA	TRBJ1-1	CASSVGGGTEAFF	TGCGCCAGCAGCGTAGGGGGCGGCACTGAAGCTTTCTTT
NA	TRBV7-2	NA	TRBJ1-4	CASSRGPDEKLFF	TGTGCCAGCAGCAGGGGACCCGATGAAAAACTGTTTTTT
TRBD1	TRBV7-9	few	TRBJ1-5	CASSRTGEGNQPQHF	TGTGCCAGCAGCCGGACAGGCGAAGGCAATCAGCCCCAGCATTTT
NA	TRBV10-1	once	TRBJ2-1	CASSSGVLPYNEQFF	TGCGCCAGCAGTTCGGGAGTCCTCCCCTACAATGAGCAGTTCTTC
NA	TRBV6-5	NA	TRBJ1-1	CASSYVTGVTEAFF	TGTGCCAGCAGTTACGTTACAGGAGTCACTGAAGCTTTCTTT
NA	TRBV27	NA	TRBJ1-4	CASSLSQGTNEKLFF	TGTGCCAGCAGTTTATCGCAGGGAACTAATGAAAAACTGTTTTTT
TRBD2	TRBV5-1	NA	TRBJ2-7	CASSFSGRAKYEQYF	TGCGCCAGCAGCTTTAGCGGGAGGGCCAAGTACGAGCAGTACTTC
NA	TRBV9	NA	TRBJ2-3	CASSVGDTQYF	TGTGCCAGCAGCGTAGGAGATACGCAGTATTTT
NA	TRBV14	NA	TRBJ2-1	CASSHAIGDYLSENEQFF	TGTGCCAGCAGCCATGCTATCGGAGACTACTTGTCTGAAAATGAGCAGTTCTTC
NA	TRBV25-1	NA	TRBJ1-6	CASSVAYNSPLHF	TGTGCCAGCAGCGTGGCCTATAATTCACCCCTCCACTTT
TRBD1	TRBV6-1	once	TRBJ1-3	CASSEGGTGGNTIYF	TGTGCCAGCAGTGAAGGGGGGACAGGTGGAAACACCATATATTTT
NA	TRBV27	NA	TRBJ2-3	CASSLDRRDHTDTQYF	TGTGCCAGCAGTTTAGATAGGAGGGATCACACAGATACGCAGTATTTT
NA	TRBV6-1	once	TRBJ2-7	CASSEITYEQYF	TGTGCCAGCAGTGAGATAACATACGAGCAGTACTTC
NA	TRBV27	NA	TRBJ2-3	CASSLLLAGTDTQYF	TGTGCCAGCAGTTTACTCCTAGCAGGCACAGATACGCAGTATTTT
TRBD1	TRBV10-1	NA	TRBJ1-1	CASSPTGEADEAFF	TGCGCCAGCAGCCCGACAGGGGAGGCGGATGAAGCTTTCTTT
TRBD1	TRBV28	NA	TRBJ2-5	CASSAGQGRETQYF	TGTGCCAGCAGCGCGGGACAGGGACGAGAGACCCAGTACTTC
TRBD2	TRBV7-2	NA	TRBJ2-3	CASSLASGSGDTQYF	TGTGCCAGCAGCTTGGCTAGCGGGAGTGGAGATACGCAGTATTTT
NA	TRBV11-3	NA	TRBJ1-4	CASSPYNGGLFF	TGTGCCAGCAGTCCTTATAACGGAGGACTGTTTTTT
NA	TRBV9	NA	TRBJ2-2	CASSVGGIGGYRTGELFF	TGTGCCAGCAGCGTTGGTGGTATCGGGGGCTACCGAACCGGGGAGCTGTTTTTT
TRBD2	TRBV6-1	few	TRBJ2-3	CASRKREEATDTQYF	TGTGCCAGCAGGAAGCGGGAGGAGGCCACAGATACGCAGTATTTT
TRBD2	TRBV6-5	NA	TRBJ2-7	CASSYPREGSYEQYF	TGTGCCAGCAGTTACCCCCGGGAGGGCTCCTACGAGCAGTACTTC
NA	TRBV11-3	NA	TRBJ2-1	CASSLRSSSYNEQFF	TGTGCCAGCAGCTTGCGGAGTAGTTCCTACAATGAGCAGTTCTTC
NA	TRBV19	NA	TRBJ1-1	CASSMGTANTEAFF	TGTGCCAGTAGTATGGGGACCGCGAACACTGAAGCTTTCTTT
TRBD1	TRBV2	medium-sized	TRBJ2-5	CASSETGGVETQYF	TGTGCCAGCAGTGAGACAGGGGGTGTTGAGACCCAGTACTTC